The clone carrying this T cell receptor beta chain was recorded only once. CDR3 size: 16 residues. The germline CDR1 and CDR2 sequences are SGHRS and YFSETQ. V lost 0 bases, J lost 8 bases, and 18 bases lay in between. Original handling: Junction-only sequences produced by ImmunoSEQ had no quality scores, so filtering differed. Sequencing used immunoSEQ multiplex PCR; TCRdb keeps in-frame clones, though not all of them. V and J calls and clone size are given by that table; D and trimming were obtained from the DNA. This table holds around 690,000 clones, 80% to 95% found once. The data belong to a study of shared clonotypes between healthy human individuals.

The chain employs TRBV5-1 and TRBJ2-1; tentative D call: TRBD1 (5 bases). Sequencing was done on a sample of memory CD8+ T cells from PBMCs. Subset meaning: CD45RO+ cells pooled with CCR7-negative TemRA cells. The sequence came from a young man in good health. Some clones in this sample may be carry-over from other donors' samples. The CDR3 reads CASSLGPQGSGYEQFF. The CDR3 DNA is TGCGCCAGCAGCTTGGGCCCCCAGGGATCTGGCTATGAGCAGTTCTTC. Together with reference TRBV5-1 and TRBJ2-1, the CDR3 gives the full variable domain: KAGVTQTPRYLIKTRGQQVTLSCSPISGHRSVSWYQQTPGQGLQFLFEYFSETQRNKGNFPGRFSGRQFSNSRSEMNVSTLELGDSALYLCASSLGPQGSGYEQFFGPGTRLTVL.